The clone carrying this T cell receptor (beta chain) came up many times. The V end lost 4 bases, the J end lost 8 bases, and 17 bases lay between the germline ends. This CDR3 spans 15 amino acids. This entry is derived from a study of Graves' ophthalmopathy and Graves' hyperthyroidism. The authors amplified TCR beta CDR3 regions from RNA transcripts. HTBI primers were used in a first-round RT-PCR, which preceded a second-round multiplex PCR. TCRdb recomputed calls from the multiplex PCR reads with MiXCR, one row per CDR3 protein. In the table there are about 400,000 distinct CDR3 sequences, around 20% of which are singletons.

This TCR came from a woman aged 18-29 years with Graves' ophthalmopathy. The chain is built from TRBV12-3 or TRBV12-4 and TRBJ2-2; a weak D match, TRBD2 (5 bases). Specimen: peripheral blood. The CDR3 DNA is TGTGCCAGCAGTTCCTTCCCGCCGAGAGGGGGGGAGCTGTTTTTT. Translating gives CASSSFPPRGGELFF.